This is a list of T cell receptor beta chains from one sample in a study of control samples from healthy donors and cancer patients. Clones were sequenced by immunoSEQ multiplex PCR, and TCRdb holds only the in-frame ones, with some missing. The sample contains 160,000 or so clones, over 95% of which appear only once. Sequencing used blood. These receptors came from a woman aged 25 to 45 in good health. The CDR3 runs from the conserved cysteine through the conserved F or W. A D gene is named only where the DNA matches it firmly. Clone size, where shown, is once, few, many, or a class for clones that have expanded.

V	size	D	J	CDR3	DNA
TRBV20-1	-	-	TRBJ2-7	CSARGIYEQYF	TGCAGTGCCCGGGGGATCTACGAGCAGTACTTC
TRBV27	-	TRBD2	TRBJ2-7	CASSSQTSGRAYEQYF	TGTGCCAGCAGTTCACAGACTAGCGGGAGGGCCTACGAGCAGTACTTC
TRBV11-2	-	TRBD1	TRBJ2-7	CASSLGNRGNYEQYF	TGTGCCAGCAGCTTAGGAAACAGGGGCAACTACGAGCAGTACTTC
TRBV5-1	once	TRBD2	TRBJ2-2	CASSLLLASGELFF	TGCGCCAGCAGCTTGTTACTAGCGTCCGGGGAGCTGTTTTTT
TRBV5-1	-	-	TRBJ1-1	CASRHWGGDTEAFF	TGCGCCAGCAGGCACTGGGGAGGCGACACTGAAGCTTTCTTT
TRBV15	-	-	TRBJ2-7	CATSRGSEQYF	TGTGCCACCAGCAGAGGTAGCGAGCAGTACTTC
TRBV2	-	-	TRBJ2-7	CASRGWREVEQYF	TGTGCCAGCAGGGGCTGGCGTGAGGTCGAGCAGTACTTC
TRBV2	-	TRBD1	TRBJ2-1	CARGDRGYEQFF	TGTGCCAGGGGGGACAGGGGATATGAGCAGTTCTTC
TRBV9	-	TRBD1	TRBJ1-1	CASSVVTGGTEAFF	TGTGCCAGCAGCGTAGTAACAGGGGGCACTGAAGCTTTCTTT
TRBV24-1	-	TRBD2	TRBJ2-1	CATSNSGKNNEQFF	TGTGCCACCAGCAATAGCGGGAAGAACAATGAGCAGTTCTTC
TRBV7-9	-	-	TRBJ2-7	CASSFTAGVVLNYEQYF	TGTGCCAGCAGCTTTACCGCAGGGGTAGTCCTCAACTACGAGCAGTACTTC
TRBV5-1	-	TRBD2	TRBJ2-5	CASSPGPFREAQETQYF	TGCGCCAGCAGCCCAGGACCTTTTCGGGAGGCCCAAGAGACCCAGTACTTC
TRBV3-1/TRBV3-2	-	-	TRBJ2-3	CASSQERDTQYF	TGTGCCAGCAGCCAAGAACGGGATACGCAGTATTTT
TRBV28	-	TRBD2	TRBJ2-3	CASSHSGVAGVTDTQYF	TGTGCCAGCAGCCATTCCGGGGTAGCGGGAGTGACAGATACGCAGTATTTT
TRBV6-1	-	TRBD1	TRBJ1-6	CASSEDPGQPNSPLHF	TGTGCCAGCAGTGAGGATCCGGGACAGCCTAATTCACCCCTCCACTTT
TRBV28	once	-	TRBJ1-4	CASSPVGATNEKLFF	TGTGCCAGCAGTCCCGTGGGTGCAACTAATGAAAAACTGTTTTTT
TRBV28	-	TRBD1	TRBJ2-7	CASRFAGTGAYEQYF	TGTGCCAGCCGTTTTGCCGGGACAGGGGCCTACGAGCAGTACTTC
TRBV11-2	once	-	TRBJ1-4	CASSFALLATNEKLFF	TGTGCCAGCAGCTTCGCTCTCCTAGCAACTAATGAAAAACTGTTTTTT
TRBV30	once	TRBD1	TRBJ1-1	CAWKTTGVGTEAFF	TGTGCCTGGAAAACCACAGGGGTAGGTACTGAAGCTTTCTTT
TRBV18	-	-	TRBJ1-6	CASSFGRNSPLHF	TGTGCCAGCTCATTTGGCAGGAATTCACCCCTCCACTTT
TRBV3-1/TRBV3-2	-	-	TRBJ1-2	CASSQAGPQSIHGYTF	TGTGCCAGCAGCCAAGCTGGCCCCCAGAGCATCCATGGCTACACCTTC
TRBV7-9	-	-	TRBJ2-2	CASRFETGELFF	TGTGCCAGCAGGTTTGAAACCGGGGAGCTGTTTTTT
TRBV18	-	TRBD1	TRBJ1-2	CASSPNPWGQGASGYTF	TGTGCCAGCTCACCTAACCCGTGGGGACAGGGGGCGAGTGGCTACACCTTC